The present TCR beta chain was sequenced within a study of lymphopenia after photon versus proton radiotherapy. For this clone: Its specificity is not known.

Study observations and caveats: In patients who died, overall survival fell as post-nadir TCR diversity dropped more. Oligoclonal CD8+ Temra expansion after nadir drove photon patients' diversity drop.

Sequencing used immunoSEQ multiplex PCR; TCRdb keeps in-frame clones, though not all of them. The sample contains some 55,000 clones, approximately 82% of which appear only once. Here the sequenced sample was peripheral blood, taken from a patient treated with photon-based radiotherapy. The sequence came from a man between 50 and 59 years old with gastric cancer.

This CDR3 reads CASSLGASADQYF. Written as DNA, the CDR3 is TGTGCCAGCAGCTTAGGCGCGTCGGCAGATCAGTACTTC. The V call is TRBV7-8, the J call TRBJ2-5; D unclear. This CDR3 is built from 13 residues. Trimming stripped 1 base from V and 11 bases from J, with 14 bases between. Germline CDR1 reads SGHVS; CDR2 reads FQNEAQ.